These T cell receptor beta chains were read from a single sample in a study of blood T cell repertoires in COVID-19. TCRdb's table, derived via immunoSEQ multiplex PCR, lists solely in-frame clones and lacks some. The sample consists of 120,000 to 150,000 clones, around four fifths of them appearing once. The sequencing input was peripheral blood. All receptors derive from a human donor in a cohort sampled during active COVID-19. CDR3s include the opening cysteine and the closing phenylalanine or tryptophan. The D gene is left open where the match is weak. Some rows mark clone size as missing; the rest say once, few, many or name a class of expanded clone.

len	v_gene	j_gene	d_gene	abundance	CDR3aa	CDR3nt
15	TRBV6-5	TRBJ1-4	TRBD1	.	CASTWTGGLDEKLFF	TGTGCCAGCACCTGGACAGGGGGCTTGGATGAAAAACTGTTTTTT
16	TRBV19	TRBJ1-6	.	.	CASSSIAAGLNSPLHF	TGTGCCAGTAGTAGTATTGCCGCAGGGCTAAATTCACCCCTCCACTTT
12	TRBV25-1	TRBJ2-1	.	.	CASSGPSNEQFF	TGTGCCAGCAGTGGCCCCAGCAATGAGCAGTTCTTC
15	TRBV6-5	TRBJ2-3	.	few	CASPSDRQSTDTQYF	TGTGCCAGTCCTTCTGACAGGCAAAGCACAGATACGCAGTATTTT
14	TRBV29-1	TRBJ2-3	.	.	CSVDLSTSTDTQYF	TGCAGCGTTGACTTGAGTACCAGCACAGATACGCAGTATTTT
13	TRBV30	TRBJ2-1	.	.	CAWSETFYNEQFF	TGTGCCTGGAGTGAGACTTTCTACAATGAGCAGTTCTTC
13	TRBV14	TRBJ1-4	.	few	CASSQGWNEKLFF	TGTGCCAGCAGCCAGGGCTGGAATGAAAAACTGTTTTTT
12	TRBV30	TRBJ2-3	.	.	CAWSLLGDTQYF	TGTGCCTGGAGTCTCCTCGGAGATACGCAGTATTTT
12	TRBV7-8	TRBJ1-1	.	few	CASGGVNTEAFF	TGTGCCAGCGGAGGTGTGAACACTGAAGCTTTCTTT
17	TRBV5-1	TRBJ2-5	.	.	CASSYQGREGYQETQYF	TGCGCCAGCAGCTATCAGGGGAGAGAGGGGTACCAAGAGACCCAGTACTTC
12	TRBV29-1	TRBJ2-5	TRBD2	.	CSTDPGGETQYF	TGCAGCACAGATCCGGGAGGGGAGACCCAGTACTTC
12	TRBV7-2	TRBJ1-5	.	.	CASSLPGQPQHF	TGTGCCAGCAGCTTACCGGGTCAGCCCCAGCATTTT
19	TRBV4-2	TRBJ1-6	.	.	CASSQEVVTGSSYNSPLHF	TGTGCCAGCAGCCAAGAGGTAGTAACGGGGAGCTCCTATAATTCACCCCTCCACTTT
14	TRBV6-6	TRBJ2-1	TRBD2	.	CASSPAGGGNEQFF	TGTGCCAGCAGCCCAGCGGGAGGGGGCAATGAGCAGTTCTTC
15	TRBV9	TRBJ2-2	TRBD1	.	CASSAYRGNTGELFF	TGTGCCAGCAGCGCTTACAGGGGAAACACCGGGGAGCTGTTTTTT
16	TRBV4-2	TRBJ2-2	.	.	CASSPQGRKNTGELFF	TGTGCCAGCAGCCCACAGGGACGGAAGAACACCGGGGAGCTGTTTTTT
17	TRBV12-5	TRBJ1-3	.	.	CASGLASTRVPGNTIYF	TGTGCTAGTGGTTTGGCGTCGACGAGGGTTCCTGGAAACACCATATATTTT
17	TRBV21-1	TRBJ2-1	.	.	CASSKDTAVGRTGEQFF	TGTGCCAGCAGCAAAGATACGGCAGTGGGTCGTACGGGAGAGCAGTTCTTC
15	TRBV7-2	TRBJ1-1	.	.	CASSKEDYRNTEAFF	TGTGCCAGCAGCAAAGAAGACTACAGGAACACTGAAGCTTTCTTT
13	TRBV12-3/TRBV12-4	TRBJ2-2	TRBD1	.	CASSLQGAGELFF	TGTGCCAGCAGTTTACAGGGGGCGGGGGAGCTGTTTTTT
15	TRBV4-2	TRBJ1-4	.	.	CASSQVGGTNEKLFF	TGTGCCAGCAGCCAAGTGGGGGGAACTAATGAAAAACTGTTTTTT
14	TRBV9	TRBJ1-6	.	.	CASSVEGRGSPLHF	TGTGCCAGCAGCGTAGAAGGTCGGGGTTCACCCCTCCACTTT
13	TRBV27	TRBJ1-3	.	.	CASSLSAGNTIYF	TGTGCCAGCAGTTTGAGCGCTGGAAACACCATATATTTT
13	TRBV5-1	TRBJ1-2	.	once	CASSPRGNYGYTF	TGCGCCAGCAGCCCCAGAGGGAACTATGGCTACACCTTC
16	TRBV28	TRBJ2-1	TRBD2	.	CASTRGTSGGVDEQFF	TGTGCCAGCACCCGTGGGACTAGCGGGGGGGTGGATGAGCAGTTCTTC
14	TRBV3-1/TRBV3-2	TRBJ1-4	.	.	CASSQDLLNEKLFF	TGTGCCAGCAGCCAAGATCTCCTTAATGAAAAACTGTTTTTT
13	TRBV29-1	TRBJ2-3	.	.	CSVETVGTDTQYF	TGCAGCGTTGAGACAGTGGGCACAGATACGCAGTATTTT
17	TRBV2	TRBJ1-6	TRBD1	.	CASSHRQGALWNSPLHF	TGTGCCAGCAGTCACCGACAGGGGGCATTGTGGAATTCACCCCTCCACTTT
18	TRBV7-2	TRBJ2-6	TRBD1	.	CASSFIGTGIPGANVLTF	TGTGCCAGCAGCTTTATCGGGACAGGGATCCCTGGGGCCAACGTCCTGACTTTC
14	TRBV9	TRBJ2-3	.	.	CASSIGSTTDTQYF	TGTGCCAGCAGCATTGGGAGTACCACAGATACGCAGTATTTT
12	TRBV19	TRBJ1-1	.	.	CASSRETTEAFF	TGTGCCAGTAGCAGGGAAACCACTGAAGCTTTCTTT
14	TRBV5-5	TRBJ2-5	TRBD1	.	CASREEGAGETQYF	TGTGCCAGCAGAGAAGAGGGGGCGGGAGAGACCCAGTACTTC